Each of the 4 T cell receptor beta chains below was sequenced from the same sample in a study of cytomegalovirus exposure and HLA in healthy donors. A multiplex PCR was run with 60 Vbeta primers and 13 Jbeta primers. Repertoires were generated with immunoSEQ multiplex PCR, while TCRdb's copy carries only in-frame clones and drops some. The listing contains under 150,000 clones. Sequencing was performed on PBMCs. Receptor source: a man aged 40-50 years in good health and CMV-seronegative.

J is TRBJ2-5 and V is TRBV4-2, with 8 nucleotides matching TRBD1. After removal of 0 bases from V and 2 bases from J, the junction contained 5 bases not matched to a gene. Germline V CDR1 and CDR2: LGHNA, YNFKEQ. This CDR3 has 16 residues. CDR3 in amino acids: CASSQEATGGQETQYF. The DNA for the CDR3 is TGTGCCAGCAGCCAAGAGGCTACAGGGGGGCAAGAGACCCAGTACTTC.

The CDR3: CATSRTSGGEKIIEQYF. The CDR3 bases are TGTGCCACCAGCAGGACTAGCGGGGGGGAAAAGATAATTGAGCAGTACTTC. The chain employs TRBV15 and TRBJ2-7, with 14 bases identical to TRBD2. Germline CDR1 and CDR2: LNHNV and YYDKDF (reference sequence). The J segment lost 7 bases and the V segment lost 3 bases, leaving 11 bases of the junction unmatched. The CDR3 has 17 residues.

The chain carries TRBV18 and TRBJ1-5, with TRBD1 as a possible D gene (6 bases). The CDR3 covers 13 residues. Germline assignment: CDR1 KGHSH and CDR2 LQKENI. Trimming cost V 3 bases and J 9 bases, with 12 bases left between them. The CDR3 DNA follows: TGTGCCAGCTCACCCTCAGGGGATCCGCCCCAGCATTTT. It translates to CASSPSGDPPQHF.

The chain is built from TRBV6-4 and TRBJ1-5, with TRBD1 identical over 8 bases. Germline-derived CDR1 and CDR2 are MRHNA and SNTAGT. This CDR3 has 13 residues. Trimming took 5 bases from V and 6 from J; bases not matched to a gene: 3. The CDR3 region is CASSLDRGQPQHF. CDR3 nucleotide sequence: TGTGCCAGCAGTTTAGACAGGGGTCAGCCCCAGCATTTT.